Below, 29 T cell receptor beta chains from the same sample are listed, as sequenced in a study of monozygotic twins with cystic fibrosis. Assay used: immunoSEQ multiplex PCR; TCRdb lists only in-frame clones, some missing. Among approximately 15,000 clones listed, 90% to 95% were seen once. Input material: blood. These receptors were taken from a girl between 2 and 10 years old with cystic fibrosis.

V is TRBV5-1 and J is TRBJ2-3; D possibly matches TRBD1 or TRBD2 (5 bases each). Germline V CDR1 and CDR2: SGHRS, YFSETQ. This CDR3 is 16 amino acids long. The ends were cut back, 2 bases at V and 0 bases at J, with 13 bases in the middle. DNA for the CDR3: TGCGCCAGCAGCTTCGAGGGGTTTGGTAGCACAGATACGCAGTATTTT. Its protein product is CASSFEGFGSTDTQYF.

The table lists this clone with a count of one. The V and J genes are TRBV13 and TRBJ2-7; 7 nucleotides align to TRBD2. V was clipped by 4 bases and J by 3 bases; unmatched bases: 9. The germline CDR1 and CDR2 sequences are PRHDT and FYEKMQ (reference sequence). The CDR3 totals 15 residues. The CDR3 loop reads CASSSRRETIYEQYF. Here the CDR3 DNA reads TGTGCCAGCAGCTCCAGGCGGGAGACCATCTACGAGCAGTACTTC.

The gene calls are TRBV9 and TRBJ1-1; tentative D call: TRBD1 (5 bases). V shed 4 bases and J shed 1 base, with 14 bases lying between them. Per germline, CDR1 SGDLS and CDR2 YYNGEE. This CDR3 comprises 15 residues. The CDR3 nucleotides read TGTGCCAGCAGCCTTTCGGGGCAGCAGAACACTGAAGCTTTCTTT. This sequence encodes CASSLSGQQNTEAFF.

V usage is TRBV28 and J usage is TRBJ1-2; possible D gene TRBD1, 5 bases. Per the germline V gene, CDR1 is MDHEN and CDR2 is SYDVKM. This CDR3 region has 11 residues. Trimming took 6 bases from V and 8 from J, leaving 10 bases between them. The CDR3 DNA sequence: TGTGCCAGCAGAAGGGGAGGCGGCTACACCTTC. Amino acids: CASRRGGGYTF.

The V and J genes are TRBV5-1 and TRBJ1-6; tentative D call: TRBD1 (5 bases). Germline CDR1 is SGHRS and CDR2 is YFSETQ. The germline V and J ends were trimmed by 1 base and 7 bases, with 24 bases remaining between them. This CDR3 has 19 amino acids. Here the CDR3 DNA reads TGCGCCAGCAGCTTGTTTTCGCCGAGTGATGGAGGGGCCAATTCACCCCTCCACTTT. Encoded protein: CASSLFSPSDGGANSPLHF.

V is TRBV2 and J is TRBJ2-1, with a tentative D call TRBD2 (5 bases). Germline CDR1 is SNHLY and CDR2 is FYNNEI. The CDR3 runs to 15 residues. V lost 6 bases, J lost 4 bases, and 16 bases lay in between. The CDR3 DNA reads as TGTGCCAGCAGCCCCTCCTCGGGGTGGTACAATGAGCAGTTCTTC. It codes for CASSPSSGWYNEQFF.

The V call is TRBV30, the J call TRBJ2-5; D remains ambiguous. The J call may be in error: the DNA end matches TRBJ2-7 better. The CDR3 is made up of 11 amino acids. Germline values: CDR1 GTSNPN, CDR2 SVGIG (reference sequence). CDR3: CAWSVFYEQYF. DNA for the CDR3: TGTGCCTGGAGTGTCTTCTACGAGCAGTACTTC.

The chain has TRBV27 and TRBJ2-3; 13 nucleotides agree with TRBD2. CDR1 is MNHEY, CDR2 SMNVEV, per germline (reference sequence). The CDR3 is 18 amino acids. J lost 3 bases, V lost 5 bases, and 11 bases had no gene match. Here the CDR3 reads CASSPPPGLAGHTDTQYF. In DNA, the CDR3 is TGTGCCAGCAGTCCCCCCCCGGGACTAGCGGGACATACAGATACGCAGTATTTT.

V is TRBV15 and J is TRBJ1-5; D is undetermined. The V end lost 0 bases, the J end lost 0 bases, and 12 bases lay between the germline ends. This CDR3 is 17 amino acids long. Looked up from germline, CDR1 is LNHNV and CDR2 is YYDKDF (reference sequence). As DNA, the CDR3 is TGTGCCACCAGCAGAGATCGATCCGGTTATAGCAATCAGCCCCAGCATTTT. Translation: CATSRDRSGYSNQPQHF.

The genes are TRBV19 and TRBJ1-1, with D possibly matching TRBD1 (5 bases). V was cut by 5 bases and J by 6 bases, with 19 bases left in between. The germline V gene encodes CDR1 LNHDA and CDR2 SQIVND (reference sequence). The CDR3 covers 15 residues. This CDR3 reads CASSAGVLRIAEAFF. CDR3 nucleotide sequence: TGTGCCAGTAGTGCGGGGGTTTTGCGGATAGCTGAAGCTTTCTTT.

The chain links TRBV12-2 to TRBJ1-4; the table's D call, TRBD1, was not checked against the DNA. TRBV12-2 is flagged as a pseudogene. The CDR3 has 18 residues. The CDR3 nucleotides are TGTGCAAGTCGCCTCTCCGACAGGGGTGAGGGAGCTAATGAAAAACTGTTTTTT. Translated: CASRLSDRGEGANEKLFF.

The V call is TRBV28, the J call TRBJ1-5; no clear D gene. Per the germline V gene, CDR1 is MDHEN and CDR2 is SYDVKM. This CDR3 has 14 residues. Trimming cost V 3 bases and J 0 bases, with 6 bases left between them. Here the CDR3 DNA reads TGTGCCAGCAGTTTTCCGGTTAGCAATCAGCCCCAGCATTTT. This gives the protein CASSFPVSNQPQHF.

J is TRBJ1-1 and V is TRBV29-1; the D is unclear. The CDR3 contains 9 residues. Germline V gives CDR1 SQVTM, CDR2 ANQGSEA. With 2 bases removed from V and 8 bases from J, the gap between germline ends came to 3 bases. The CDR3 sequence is CSVESEAFF. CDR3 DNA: TGCAGCGTTGAATCGGAAGCTTTCTTT.

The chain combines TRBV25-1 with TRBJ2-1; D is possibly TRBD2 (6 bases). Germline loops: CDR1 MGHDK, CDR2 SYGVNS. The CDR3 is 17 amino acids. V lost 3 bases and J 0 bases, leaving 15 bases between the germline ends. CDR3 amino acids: CASSEPTSSPSYNEQFF. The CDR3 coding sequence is TGTGCCAGCAGTGAGCCCACTAGCTCTCCCTCCTACAATGAGCAGTTCTTC.

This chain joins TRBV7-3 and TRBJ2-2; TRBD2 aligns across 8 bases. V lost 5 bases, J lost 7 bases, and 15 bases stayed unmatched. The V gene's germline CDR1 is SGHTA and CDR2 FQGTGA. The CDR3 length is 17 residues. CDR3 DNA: TGTGCCAGCAGCCAAGCAGCGGGAGTACCGGAAAGCGGGGAGCTGTTTTTT. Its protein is CASSQAAGVPESGELFF. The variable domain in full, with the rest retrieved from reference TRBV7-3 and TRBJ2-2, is GAGVSQTPSNKVTEKGKYVELRCDPISGHTALYWYRQSLGQGPEFLIYFQGTGAADDSGLPNDRFFAVRPEGSVSTLKIQRTERGDSAVYLCASSQAAGVPESGELFFGEGSRLTVL.

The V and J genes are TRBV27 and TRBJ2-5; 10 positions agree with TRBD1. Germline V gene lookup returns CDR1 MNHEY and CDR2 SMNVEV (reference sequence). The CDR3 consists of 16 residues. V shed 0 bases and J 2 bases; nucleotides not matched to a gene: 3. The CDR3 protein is CASSLSGQGWQETQYF. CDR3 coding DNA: TGTGCCAGCAGTTTATCGGGACAGGGGTGGCAAGAGACCCAGTACTTC.

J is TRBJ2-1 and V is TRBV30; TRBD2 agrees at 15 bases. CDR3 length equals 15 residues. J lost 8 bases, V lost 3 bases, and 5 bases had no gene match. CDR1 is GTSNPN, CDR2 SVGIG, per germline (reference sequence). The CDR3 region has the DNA TGTGCCTGGAGCGCGGGACTAGCGGGAGGCGATGAGCAGTTCTTC. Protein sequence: CAWSAGLAGGDEQFF.

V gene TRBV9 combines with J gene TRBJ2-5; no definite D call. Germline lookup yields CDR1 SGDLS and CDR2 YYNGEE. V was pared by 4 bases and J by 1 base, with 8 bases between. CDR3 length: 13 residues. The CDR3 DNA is TGTGCCAGCAGCACCCGACCCCAAGAGACCCAGTACTTC. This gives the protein CASSTRPQETQYF.

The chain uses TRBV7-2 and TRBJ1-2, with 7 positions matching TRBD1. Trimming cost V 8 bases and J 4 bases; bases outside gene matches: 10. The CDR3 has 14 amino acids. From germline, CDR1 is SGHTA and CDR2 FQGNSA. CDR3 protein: CASGPYRGGYGYTF. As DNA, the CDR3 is TGTGCCAGCGGACCCTACAGGGGCGGCTATGGCTACACCTTC.

CDR3 coding DNA: TGCGCCAGCAGCTGGGGACAGGGGACTGGCTACACCTTC. Translation gives CASSWGQGTGYTF. The chain is built from TRBV5-1 and TRBJ1-2, with TRBD1 matching over 10 bases. Looked up from germline, CDR1 is SGHRS and CDR2 is YFSETQ. The CDR3 is made up of 13 amino acids. The junction had 3 bases not matched to a gene; V was cut back by 3 bases and J by 7 bases.

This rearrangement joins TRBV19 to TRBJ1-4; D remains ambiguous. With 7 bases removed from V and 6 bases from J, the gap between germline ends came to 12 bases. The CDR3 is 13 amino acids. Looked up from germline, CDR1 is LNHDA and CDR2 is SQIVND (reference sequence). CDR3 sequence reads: CASNQFPYEKLFF. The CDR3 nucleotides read TGTGCCAGTAATCAGTTTCCCTATGAAAAACTGTTTTTT.

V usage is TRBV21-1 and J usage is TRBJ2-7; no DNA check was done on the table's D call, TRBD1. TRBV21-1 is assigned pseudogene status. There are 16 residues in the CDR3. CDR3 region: CASSTPPGGASHEQYF. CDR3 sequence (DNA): TGTGCCAGCAGCACACCGCCAGGGGGCGCTTCCCACGAGCAGTACTTC.

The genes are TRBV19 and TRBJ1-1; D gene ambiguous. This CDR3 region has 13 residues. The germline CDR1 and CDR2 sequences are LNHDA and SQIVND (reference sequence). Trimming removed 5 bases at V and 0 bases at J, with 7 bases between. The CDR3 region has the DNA TGTGCCAGTAGTCTTCTCATGAACACTGAAGCTTTCTTT. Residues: CASSLLMNTEAFF.

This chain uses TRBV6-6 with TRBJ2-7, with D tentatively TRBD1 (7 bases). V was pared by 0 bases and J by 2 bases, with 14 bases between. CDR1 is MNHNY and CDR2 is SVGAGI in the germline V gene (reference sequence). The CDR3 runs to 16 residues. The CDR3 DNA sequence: TGTGCCAGCAGTTACTCGGCGGGGACAGACCCCTACGAGCAGTACTTC. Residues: CASSYSAGTDPYEQYF.

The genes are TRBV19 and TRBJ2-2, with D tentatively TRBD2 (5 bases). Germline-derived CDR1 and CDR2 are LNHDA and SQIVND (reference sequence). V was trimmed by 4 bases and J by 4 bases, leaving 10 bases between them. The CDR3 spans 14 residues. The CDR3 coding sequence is TGTGCCAGTAGTAAGGTAGAGGGCACCGGGGAGCTGTTTTTT. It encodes CASSKVEGTGELFF.

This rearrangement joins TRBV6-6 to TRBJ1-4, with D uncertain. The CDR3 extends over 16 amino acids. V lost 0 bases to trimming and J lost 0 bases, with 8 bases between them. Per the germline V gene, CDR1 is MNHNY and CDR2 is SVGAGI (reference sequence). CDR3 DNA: TGTGCCAGCAGTTACTCGTTCGTTGCAACTAATGAAAAACTGTTTTTT. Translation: CASSYSFVATNEKLFF.

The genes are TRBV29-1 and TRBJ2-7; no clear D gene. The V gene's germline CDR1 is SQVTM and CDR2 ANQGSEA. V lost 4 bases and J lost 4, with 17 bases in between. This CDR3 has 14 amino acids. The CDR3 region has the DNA TGCAGCGTTGTCTCACCGGGTCGGCTTTACGAGCAGTACTTC. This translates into CSVVSPGRLYEQYF.

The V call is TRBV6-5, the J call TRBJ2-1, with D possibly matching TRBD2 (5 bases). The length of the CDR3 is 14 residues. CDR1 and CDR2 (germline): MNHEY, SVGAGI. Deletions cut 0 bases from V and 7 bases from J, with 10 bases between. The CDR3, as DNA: TGTGCCAGCAGTTACTCGATGGGGAGAAATGAGCAGTTCTTC. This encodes CASSYSMGRNEQFF.

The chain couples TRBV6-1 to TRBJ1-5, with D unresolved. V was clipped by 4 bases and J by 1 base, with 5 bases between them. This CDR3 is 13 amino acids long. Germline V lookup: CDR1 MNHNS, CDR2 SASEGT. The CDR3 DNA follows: TGTGCCAGCAGTGCCAGCAGCAATCAGCCCCAGCATTTT. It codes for CASSASSNQPQHF.